The TCR beta chain described here comes from a study of blood T cell repertoires in COVID-19. In the study overall: Samples of COVID-19 (acute and convalescent) were obtained from the United States, Italy and Spain. In each case, the material was cDNA or gDNA derived from T cells, B-cell-depleted T cells, or PBMCs.

Data came from immunoSEQ multiplex PCR; TCRdb stores just in-frame clones and leaves some out. The sample yields about 82,000 clones, around 78% seen once. Seattle's cohort entered during active infection and was followed longitudinally. CDR3 size: 15 residues. Trimming stripped 2 bases from V and 7 bases from J, with 14 bases between. Per the germline V gene, CDR1 is ENHRY and CDR2 is SYGVKD. Source material: peripheral blood. This clonotype was sampled from a man aged 55 to 70 with COVID-19, enrolled during active disease. The chain joins TRBV10-3 to TRBJ2-2; the D gene is possibly TRBD2 (6 bases). This CDR3 is CAISEPTGGGGELFF. Here the CDR3 DNA reads TGTGCCATCAGTGAGCCGACCGGGGGTGGCGGGGAGCTGTTTTTT.